A selection of T cell receptor beta chains follows, all from one sample in a study of breast tumors, draining lymph nodes, adjacent tissues. From the multiplex PCR reads, TCRdb called clonotypes with MiXCR, one entry per CDR3 protein. Among approximately 210,000 distinct CDR3 sequences listed, roughly a third were seen once. The sequenced sample consisted of axillary lymph node tissue. These receptor sequences come from a female donor with breast cancer. Some clones in this sample may be carry-over from other donors' samples. Both conserved end residues are part of each CDR3. D genes are given only for firm matches. Not every row has a clone size; where given, it reads once, few, many or a size class.

size	V	J	D	CDR3	DNA
few	TRBV5-4	TRBJ2-5	TRBD1	CASTSDRGKTQYF	TGTGCCAGCACCTCGGACAGGGGGAAGACCCAGTACTTC
many	TRBV19	TRBJ1-2	-	CASTPVGPYGYTF	TGTGCCAGTACCCCCGTGGGCCCCTATGGCTACACCTTC
-	TRBV11-3	TRBJ2-1	TRBD2	CASSLESAGTSDGNEQFF	TGTGCCAGCAGCTTAGAGTCCGCCGGGACTAGCGACGGCAATGAGCAGTTCTTC
-	TRBV2	TRBJ2-1	TRBD2	CASSHPLRAGPYNEQFF	TGTGCCAGCAGTCACCCCCTTCGAGCGGGGCCCTACAATGAGCAGTTCTTC
many	TRBV9	TRBJ2-2	-	CASSVGGGELFF	TGTGCCAGCAGCGTAGGGGGAGGGGAGCTGTTTTTT
-	TRBV7-6	TRBJ2-5	TRBD2	CASSPGGAGERETQYF	TGTGCCAGCAGCCCGGGAGGTGCGGGAGAGCGGGAGACCCAGTACTTC
-	TRBV7-9	TRBJ2-3	TRBD2	CASSTSRDYADTQYF	TGTGCCAGCAGCACCTCTCGGGACTATGCAGATACGCAGTATTTT
-	TRBV7-3	TRBJ1-5	-	CASSEQTQHF	TGTGCCAGCAGCGAACAGACCCAGCATTTT
-	TRBV6-6	TRBJ1-5	TRBD1	CASSPAGQASAYSNQPQHF	TGTGCCAGCAGTCCTGCGGGACAGGCTTCCGCATATAGCAATCAGCCCCAGCATTTT
many	TRBV4-3	TRBJ2-6	TRBD1	CASSHLQGSSSGANVLTF	TGCGCCAGCAGCCACCTACAGGGGTCGAGCTCTGGGGCCAACGTCCTGACTTTC
few	TRBV5-5	TRBJ2-7	-	CASSYGRARFEQYF	TGTGCCAGCAGCTATGGCAGGGCGCGGTTCGAGCAGTACTTC
many	TRBV2	TRBJ1-4	-	CASIGTANEKLFF	TGTGCCAGCATCGGGACGGCTAATGAAAAACTGTTTTTT
many	TRBV14	TRBJ2-5	TRBD2	CASSQGLTAGGPMEETQYF	TGTGCCAGCAGCCAAGGACTCACTGCGGGAGGGCCGATGGAGGAGACCCAGTACTTC
many	TRBV19	TRBJ2-7	-	CASSHRRDTSSSYEQYF	TGTGCCAGTAGTCATCGGCGGGACACCTCAAGCTCCTACGAGCAGTACTTC
many	TRBV7-9	TRBJ2-1	-	CASSLSSRSYNEQFF	TGTGCCAGCAGCTTATCTTCCCGCTCCTACAATGAGCAGTTCTTC
-	TRBV3-1	TRBJ2-1	-	CASSHGRGWDEQFF	TGTGCCAGCAGCCACGGACGGGGGTGGGATGAGCAGTTCTTC
-	TRBV10-3	TRBJ2-1	-	CAISEPREKDNEQFF	TGTGCCATCAGTGAGCCACGGGAGAAAGACAATGAGCAGTTCTTC
-	TRBV19	TRBJ2-7	TRBD2	CASSIVGTSGSSSYEQYF	TGTGCCAGTAGTATAGTTGGGACTAGCGGATCCAGCTCCTACGAGCAGTACTTC
many	TRBV20-1	TRBJ2-7	-	CSARDSLATEQYF	TGCAGTGCTAGAGATAGCCTAGCAACCGAGCAGTACTTC
many	TRBV9	TRBJ2-3	TRBD2	CASRDGLADTDTQYF	TGTGCCAGCAGAGATGGACTAGCGGACACAGATACGCAGTATTTT
many	TRBV7-9	TRBJ2-5	-	CASSWGAAQETQYF	TGTGCCAGCAGCTGGGGGGCGGCTCAAGAGACCCAGTACTTC
many	TRBV11-3	TRBJ2-1	-	CASSLRGVPYNEQFF	TGTGCCAGCAGCTTACGTGGGGTCCCCTACAATGAGCAGTTCTTC
many	TRBV6-5	TRBJ1-2	TRBD1	CASSHGQGDNGYTF	TGTGCCAGCAGTCACGGGCAGGGGGATAATGGCTACACCTTC
many	TRBV7-3	TRBJ2-2	-	CASSLNAGATGELFF	TGTGCCAGCAGCTTAAACGCGGGGGCGACCGGGGAGCTGTTTTTT
-	TRBV14	TRBJ2-7	TRBD1	CASSDKTGVGNEQHF	TGTGCCAGCAGCGACAAGACAGGGGTGGGTAACGAGCAGCACTTC
many	TRBV20-1	TRBJ1-2	-	CSARRDNYGSTF	TGCAGTGCTAGACGCGATAACTATGGCTCCACCTTC
few	TRBV5-5	TRBJ2-1	TRBD2	CASTWTSGSNEQFF	TGTGCCAGCACCTGGACTAGCGGGAGCAATGAGCAGTTCTTC
-	TRBV6-1	TRBJ2-2	TRBD1	CASRDRAGSGELFF	TGTGCCAGCAGGGACAGGGCCGGGTCCGGGGAGCTGTTTTTT
many	TRBV24-1	TRBJ2-5	TRBD1	CATSDPGTGETQYF	TGTGCCACCAGTGACCCCGGGACAGGGGAGACCCAGTACTTC
few	TRBV7-2	TRBJ2-1	-	CASSLWRDFFTGNEQFF	TGTGCCAGCAGCTTGTGGCGGGATTTTTTTACCGGCAATGAGCAGTTCTTC
many	TRBV7-3	TRBJ2-2	-	CASSSGQRATGELFF	TGTGCCAGCAGCTCCGGGCAGAGGGCCACCGGGGAGCTGTTTTTT
-	TRBV20-1	TRBJ1-2	-	CSARDKLGAEADRGAGYTF	TGCAGTGCTAGAGATAAACTGGGGGCCGAAGCAGACCGGGGAGCTGGCTACACCTTC
-	TRBV13	TRBJ2-6	-	CASRPRGGRGANVLTF	TGTGCCAGCAGACCCAGGGGGGGACGTGGGGCCAACGTCCTGACTTTC
many	TRBV3-1	TRBJ1-3	-	CASSLPRGTGNTIYF	TGTGCCAGCAGCCTCCCCCGTGGAACGGGAAACACCATATATTTT
-	TRBV4-1	TRBJ1-3	-	CASSQDHRGNTIYF	TGCGCCAGCAGCCAAGATCATAGGGGAAACACCATATATTTT
-	TRBV2	TRBJ2-2	TRBD2	CASRRERSSRELFF	TGTGCCAGCAGGCGGGAGAGGTCTTCCCGGGAGCTGTTTTTT
-	TRBV20-1	TRBJ2-1	-	CSANPGADNEQFF	TGCAGTGCTAACCCGGGGGCAGACAATGAGCAGTTCTTC
-	TRBV7-9	TRBJ1-1	-	CASSLDGGVHTEAFF	TGTGCCAGCAGCTTAGATGGGGGGGTACACACTGAAGCTTTCTTT
-	TRBV7-8	TRBJ1-6	-	CASSQTSGGNSPLHF	TGTGCCAGCAGCCAGACTAGCGGGGGGAATTCACCCCTCCACTTT
many	TRBV7-2	TRBJ1-2	-	CASSLGTPRDYGYTF	TGTGCCAGCAGCTTAGGGACACCCCGAGACTATGGCTACACCTTC
many	TRBV6-6	TRBJ2-1	TRBD2	CASSLTGTSGDEQFF	TGTGCCAGCAGTTTAACCGGGACTAGCGGGGATGAGCAGTTCTTC
many	TRBV7-2	TRBJ2-5	-	CASNQEEETQYF	TGTGCCAGCAACCAGGAGGAAGAGACCCAGTACTTC
many	TRBV12-3/TRBV12-4	TRBJ1-3	-	CASRGPGDSGNTIYF	TGTGCCAGCAGGGGGCCGGGGGACTCTGGAAACACCATATATTTT
many	TRBV11-3	TRBJ2-3	-	CASSDISTDTQYF	TGTGCCAGCAGCGACATTAGCACAGATACGCAGTATTTT
few	TRBV18	TRBJ2-7	-	CASSPLRESEQYF	TGTGCCAGCTCACCTTTACGGGAGTCCGAGCAGTACTTC
-	TRBV28	TRBJ2-7	TRBD2	CASWTSGPYEQYF	TGTGCCAGTTGGACTAGCGGACCCTACGAGCAGTACTTC